This T cell receptor (beta chain) was sequenced during a study of OX40 agonist ivuxolimab in advanced cancers. Study-wide background: Under the entry rules, prior anti-PD-1, anti-PD-L1 or anti-CTLA-4 therapy was allowed, and about 38% had some.

Generated by immunoSEQ multiplex PCR, the TCRdb table keeps only in-frame clones and is missing some. The sample includes 13,000 to 15,000 clones, about 90% seen only once; the top ten take 20% to 25%. General study results and limits: Relatively little clonal expansion, among the lowest observed, appeared in partial responders at 0.1-3.0 mg/kg. CD8+ T cells averaged more expanded clones than CD4+.

The sample holds one count of this clone. No antigen is known for it. The CDR3 spans 13 residues. The V gene lost 1 base and the J gene lost 6 bases, with 9 bases spanning the gap. CDR1 and CDR2 (germline): LNHDA, SQIVND (reference sequence). The sample in question was CD4+ or CD8+ T cells sorted from blood, obtained in a trial of the OX40 agonist ivuxolimab. V is TRBV19 and J is TRBJ1-1; no clear D gene. This sequence originates from an adult with an advanced solid tumor such as melanoma, head and neck, liver or kidney cancer. CDR3 nucleotides: TGTGCCAGTAGTATAGCCGACGGAGCTGAAGCTTTCTTT. This codes for CASSIADGAEAFF. Using reference TRBV19 and TRBJ1-1 for the parts outside the CDR3, the full variable domain is DGGITQSPKYLFRKEGQNVTLSCEQNLNHDAMYWYRQDPGQGLRLIYYSQIVNDFQKGDIAEGYSVSREKKESFPLTVTSAQKNPTAFYLCASSIADGAEAFFGQGTRLTVV.